Listed below are T cell receptor beta chains from one sample, sequenced in a study of cytomegalovirus exposure and HLA in healthy donors. Clones were read by immunoSEQ multiplex PCR, and TCRdb kept only the in-frame ones, dropping some. This sample has approximately 95,000 clones, with around four fifths found just once. Sequenced input: PBMCs. These receptor sequences come from a woman aged 40 to 50 in good health and CMV-seropositive. CDR3s include the opening cysteine and the closing phenylalanine or tryptophan. Each record gives: J gene, D gene, clone size, V gene, CDR3 DNA, CDR3 protein. A D gene is named only where the DNA matches it firmly. Only part of the rows carry a size: once, few, many, or a class if the clone is expanded.

J gene: TRBJ2-7
D gene: -
clone size: -
V gene: TRBV13
CDR3 DNA: TGTGCCAGCAGCTTTGGGGCGCGGGAGCAGTACTTC
CDR3 protein: CASSFGAREQYF

J gene: TRBJ2-5
D gene: TRBD1
clone size: -
V gene: TRBV5-1
CDR3 DNA: TGCGCCAGCAGCTTTGACGGACAGGTGGAAGAGACCCAGTACTTC
CDR3 protein: CASSFDGQVEETQYF

J gene: TRBJ2-5
D gene: -
clone size: -
V gene: TRBV19
CDR3 DNA: TGTGCCAGTAGTATAGTAGGGGCATTCCAAGAGACCCAGTACTTC
CDR3 protein: CASSIVGAFQETQYF

J gene: TRBJ2-1
D gene: TRBD1
clone size: once
V gene: TRBV27
CDR3 DNA: TGTGCCAGCACCGCCCGGGACAGGGGCCCCAATGAGCAGTTCTTC
CDR3 protein: CASTARDRGPNEQFF

J gene: TRBJ1-1
D gene: TRBD1
clone size: -
V gene: TRBV9
CDR3 DNA: TGTGCCAGCAGTCCGCAGGGGACAGGGGGGGTCACTGAAGCTTTCTTT
CDR3 protein: CASSPQGTGGVTEAFF

J gene: TRBJ2-2
D gene: -
clone size: -
V gene: TRBV9
CDR3 DNA: TGTGCCAGCACCCGGGGAGGTCGGACCGGGGAGCTGTTTTTT
CDR3 protein: CASTRGGRTGELFF

J gene: TRBJ2-1
D gene: -
clone size: -
V gene: TRBV5-1
CDR3 DNA: TGCGCCAGCAGCTTGTCGGGTACTAACAATGAGCAGTTCTTC
CDR3 protein: CASSLSGTNNEQFF

J gene: TRBJ2-7
D gene: TRBD2
clone size: few
V gene: TRBV4-1
CDR3 DNA: TGCGCCAGCAGCCGGACTAGCGAACACTACGAGCAGTACTTC
CDR3 protein: CASSRTSEHYEQYF

J gene: TRBJ2-2
D gene: TRBD2
clone size: -
V gene: TRBV19
CDR3 DNA: TGTGCCAGTAGTAGGGAGGGGAACACCGGGGAGCTGTTTTTT
CDR3 protein: CASSREGNTGELFF

J gene: TRBJ2-3
D gene: TRBD2
clone size: -
V gene: TRBV4-1
CDR3 DNA: TGCGCCAGCAGCCAAGGAGGGCTAGCGGGAGGAGGGGCAGATACGCAGTATTTT
CDR3 protein: CASSQGGLAGGGADTQYF

J gene: TRBJ1-1
D gene: -
clone size: few
V gene: TRBV10-1
CDR3 DNA: TGCGCCAGCAGTGTCGCGCAGGCGAGTGAAGCTTTCTTT
CDR3 protein: CASSVAQASEAFF

J gene: TRBJ2-3
D gene: TRBD2
clone size: once
V gene: TRBV10-3
CDR3 DNA: TGTGCCATCAGTGATCCAGCGGGAGGGAGAGGCACAGATACGCAGTATTTT
CDR3 protein: CAISDPAGGRGTDTQYF

J gene: TRBJ1-1
D gene: -
clone size: -
V gene: TRBV7-9
CDR3 DNA: TGTGCCAGCAGCTTACGGGGGGTCGGGAACACTGAAGCTTTCTTT
CDR3 protein: CASSLRGVGNTEAFF

J gene: TRBJ2-7
D gene: TRBD2
clone size: -
V gene: TRBV25-1
CDR3 DNA: TGTGCCAGCAAAGGGAGGGAGCTCTACGAGCAGTACTTC
CDR3 protein: CASKGRELYEQYF

J gene: TRBJ1-1
D gene: -
clone size: -
V gene: TRBV29-1
CDR3 DNA: TGCAGCGCTCAGGCGGGGATGGCCACTGAAGCTTTCTTT
CDR3 protein: CSAQAGMATEAFF

J gene: TRBJ2-7
D gene: -
clone size: -
V gene: TRBV21-1
CDR3 DNA: TGTGCCAGCAGCACGTCCTACGAGCAGTACTTC
CDR3 protein: CASSTSYEQYF

J gene: TRBJ2-5
D gene: -
clone size: -
V gene: TRBV9
CDR3 DNA: TGTGCCAGCAGCGTAGGGGAGTATCAGGAGACCCAGTACTTC
CDR3 protein: CASSVGEYQETQYF

J gene: TRBJ2-1
D gene: TRBD2
clone size: -
V gene: TRBV5-1
CDR3 DNA: TGCGCCAGCAGCCTAGGGGGACTAGCGGCCACCTACAATGAGCAGTTCTTC
CDR3 protein: CASSLGGLAATYNEQFF

J gene: TRBJ2-5
D gene: TRBD1
clone size: -
V gene: TRBV14
CDR3 DNA: TGTGCCAGCAGGAAAGGACAGGGACGGGGGCAAGAGACCCAGTACTTC
CDR3 protein: CASRKGQGRGQETQYF

J gene: TRBJ2-7
D gene: TRBD2
clone size: -
V gene: TRBV6-6
CDR3 DNA: TGTGCCAGCAGCCAAGGACTAGCGTCAATCTCCTACGAGCAGTACTTC
CDR3 protein: CASSQGLASISYEQYF

J gene: TRBJ1-1
D gene: -
clone size: -
V gene: TRBV4-1
CDR3 DNA: TGCGCCAGCAGCCGCGGGGCCTTGAACACTGAAGCTTTCTTT
CDR3 protein: CASSRGALNTEAFF

J gene: TRBJ2-7
D gene: -
clone size: -
V gene: TRBV27
CDR3 DNA: TGTGCCAGCAGTCTTAGAAGCTACGAGCAGTACTTC
CDR3 protein: CASSLRSYEQYF

J gene: TRBJ2-1
D gene: -
clone size: -
V gene: TRBV29-1
CDR3 DNA: TGCAGCGTTGACCCGCGGGAAGAGGAGCAGTTCTTC
CDR3 protein: CSVDPREEEQFF

J gene: TRBJ2-5
D gene: -
clone size: -
V gene: TRBV28
CDR3 DNA: TGTGCCAGCAGTTCGCGGACGGGGCAAGAGACCCAGTACTTC
CDR3 protein: CASSSRTGQETQYF

J gene: TRBJ2-1
D gene: TRBD2
clone size: -
V gene: TRBV19
CDR3 DNA: TGTGCCAGTAGTATGCGACCCCCCGGGACTAGATACGGTGAGCAGTTCTTC
CDR3 protein: CASSMRPPGTRYGEQFF

J gene: TRBJ2-7
D gene: -
clone size: -
V gene: TRBV19
CDR3 DNA: TGTGCCAGTAAGGAACGCGGGAAGGACGAGCAGTACTTC
CDR3 protein: CASKERGKDEQYF

J gene: TRBJ1-1
D gene: -
clone size: -
V gene: TRBV7-2
CDR3 DNA: TGTGCCAGCAGCGTTGGAGGGGGGGGAACTGAAGCTTTCTTT
CDR3 protein: CASSVGGGGTEAFF

J gene: TRBJ2-7
D gene: -
clone size: -
V gene: TRBV2
CDR3 DNA: TGTGCCAGCAGTCGGAGCGAAACTCCGGACGAGCAGTACTTC
CDR3 protein: CASSRSETPDEQYF

J gene: TRBJ1-5
D gene: TRBD1
clone size: -
V gene: TRBV7-8
CDR3 DNA: TGTGCCAGCAGCTTATACAGGGGTTGGAATCAGCCCCAGCATTTT
CDR3 protein: CASSLYRGWNQPQHF

J gene: TRBJ1-1
D gene: TRBD1
clone size: -
V gene: TRBV9
CDR3 DNA: TGTGCCAGCAGCGGGACAGGGAGAGAGGACACTGAAGCTTTCTTT
CDR3 protein: CASSGTGREDTEAFF

J gene: TRBJ2-3
D gene: TRBD2
clone size: few
V gene: TRBV2
CDR3 DNA: TGTGCCAGCAGGGGGCGAGCGGGGTCTAGCACAGATACGCAGTATTTT
CDR3 protein: CASRGRAGSSTDTQYF